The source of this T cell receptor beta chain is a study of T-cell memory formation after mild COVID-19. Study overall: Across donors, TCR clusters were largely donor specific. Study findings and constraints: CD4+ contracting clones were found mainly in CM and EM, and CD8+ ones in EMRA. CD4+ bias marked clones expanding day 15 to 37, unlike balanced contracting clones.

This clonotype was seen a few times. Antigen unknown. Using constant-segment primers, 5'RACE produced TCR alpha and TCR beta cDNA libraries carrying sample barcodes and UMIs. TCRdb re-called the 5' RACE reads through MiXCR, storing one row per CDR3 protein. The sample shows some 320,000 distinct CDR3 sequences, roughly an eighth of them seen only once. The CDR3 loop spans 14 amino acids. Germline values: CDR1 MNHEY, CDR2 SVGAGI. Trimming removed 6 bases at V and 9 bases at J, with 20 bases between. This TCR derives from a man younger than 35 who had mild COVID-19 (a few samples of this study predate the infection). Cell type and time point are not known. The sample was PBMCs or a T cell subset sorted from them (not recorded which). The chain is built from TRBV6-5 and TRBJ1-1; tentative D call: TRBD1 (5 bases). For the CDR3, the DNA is TGTGCCAGCAGACAATCGGGGACTCTACCGAAAGCTTTCTTT. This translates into CASRQSGTLPKAFF.